The 3 T cell receptor beta chains reported below all come from one sample, sequenced in a study of regulatory T cells in long-lasting Graves disease. Time point noted: newly diagnosed GD, antithyroid drugs for less than 3 months. Making the TCR library involved RNA that had been extracted from PBMCs. Library construction for TCR beta used iRepertoire HTBI primers and Arm-PCR of CDR3 regions. MiXCR, applied by TCRdb to the multiplex PCR reads, yields one record per CDR3 protein. The sample has around 500,000 distinct CDR3 sequences; about 13% are singletons. Separately, the same data were catalogued under a study of T cells in Graves' hyperthyroidism and ophthalmopathy.

The sample here was peripheral blood mononuclear cells (PBMCs), taken at new diagnosis, from a patient treated with antithyroid drugs. The receptor set was obtained from a young man with Graves disease.

This clonotype was picked up many times. The chain is built from TRBV20-1 and TRBJ1-1; D ambiguous. The V gene's germline CDR1 is DFQATT and CDR2 SNEGSKA (reference sequence). The CDR3 covers 13 residues. The ends were cut back, 5 bases at V and 0 bases at J, with 10 bases in the middle. CDR3: CSAEDGLNTEAFF. The CDR3 DNA reads as TGCAGTGCTGAAGACGGATTGAACACTGAAGCTTTCTTT.

This clonotype was counted many times. V usage is TRBV2 and J usage is TRBJ2-2; no reliable D call. The CDR3 loop spans 12 amino acids. V was clipped by 8 bases and J by 9 bases, with 13 bases between them. Germline CDR1 SNHLY, CDR2 FYNNEI. The CDR3 coding sequence is TGTGCCAGCGAATTAGCAACCCGGGAGCTGTTTTTT. Its protein is CASELATRELFF. The full variable domain, its missing parts supplied by reference TRBV2 and TRBJ2-2, is EPEVTQTPSHQVTQMGQEVILRCVPISNHLYFYWYRQILGQKVEFLVSFYNNEISEKSEIFDDQFSVERPDGSNFTLKIRSTKLEDSAMYFCASELATRELFFGEGSRLTVL.

This clonotype was counted many times. A junction boundary mismatches the germline segment, possibly from a read error. This chain joins TRBV7-2 and TRBJ2-3; the match to TRBD2 covers 11 bases. Germline-derived CDR1 and CDR2 are SGHTA and FQGNSA. The CDR3 totals 15 residues. Here the CDR3 reads CASSQDTSGRDTQYF. CDR3 sequence (DNA): TGCGCCAGCAGCCAAGATACTAGCGGGAGAGATACGCAGTATTTT. Variable domain in full (rest from reference TRBV7-2 and TRBJ2-3): GAGVSQSPSNKVTEKGKDVELRCDPISGHTALYWYRQSLGQGLEFLIYFQGNSAPDKSGLPSDRFSAERTGGSVSTLTIQRTQQEDSAVYLCASSQDTSGRDTQYFGPGTRLTVL.